These T cell receptor beta chains were read from a single sample in a study of T-cell reconstitution after alpha-beta-depleted transplantation in children. Via MiXCR, TCRdb re-called the PCR reads, giving one row per CDR3 protein. This table has roughly 220,000 distinct CDR3 sequences, approximately 9.7% appearing once. Sequencing was performed on PBMCs from the stem cell graft donor, taken from the stem cell graft. These receptors originate from a human donor who donated a stem cell graft to a child with SCID. Each CDR3 is given with its conserved first and last residue. Each record gives: V gene, J gene, CDR3 protein.

TRBV15	TRBJ2-5	CATSAPGTSIKETQYF
TRBV29-1	TRBJ2-3	CSVAVAAPTDTQYF
TRBV7-6	TRBJ2-5	CASSLVGGGSETQYF
TRBV20-1	TRBJ2-7	CSASWGLPYEQYF
TRBV5-1	TRBJ2-7	CASSPTDPTSYEQYF
TRBV5-1	TRBJ2-5	CASSPGRGDETQYF
TRBV15	TRBJ1-1	CATSRVLDSEAFF
TRBV5-1	TRBJ2-7	CASSLGTGVSYEQYF
TRBV9	TRBJ2-1	CASSVAAGTGNEQFF
TRBV20-1	TRBJ1-1	CSARGQVNTEAFF
TRBV20-1	TRBJ1-2	CSAVGQAGYGYTF
TRBV7-6	TRBJ2-7	CASSPGTLYEQYF
TRBV20-1	TRBJ2-4	CCARGQGGAKNIQYF
TRBV7-9	TRBJ2-2	CASSKTTGELFF